Listed below are T cell receptor beta chains from one sample, sequenced in a study of T cells in Graves' hyperthyroidism and ophthalmopathy. In TCRdb, the multiplex PCR reads were re-called with MiXCR into one record per CDR3 protein. The profile shows roughly 740,000 distinct CDR3 sequences, roughly 15% of them singletons. The sequenced sample consisted of blood. These receptors originate from a man between 18 and 29 years old with Graves' hyperthyroidism. CDR3s include the opening cysteine and the closing phenylalanine or tryptophan. A D gene is named only where the DNA matches it firmly. Clone size is given for some rows only: seen once, a few or many times, or a class if the clone is expanded.

D gene | J gene | clone size | V gene | CDR3 DNA | CDR3 protein
. | TRBJ2-1 | many | TRBV28 | TGTGCCAGCAGTTTTGAGGATACCTACAATGAGCAGTTCTTC | CASSFEDTYNEQFF
. | TRBJ1-5 | many | TRBV7-7 | TGTGCCAGCAGCGCCGGAAGCCACAATCAGCCCCAGCATTTT | CASSAGSHNQPQHF
. | TRBJ1-2 | . | TRBV10-3 | TGTGCCATCACCCCGGGGGGGGTCTCCTATGGCTACACCTTC | CAITPGGVSYGYTF
. | TRBJ1-2 | few | TRBV29-1 | TGCAGCGTTGAAGATCTACCGGCCGAGGGCTACACCTTC | CSVEDLPAEGYTF
. | TRBJ1-2 | many | TRBV7-9 | TGTGCCAGCAGCTCACGCGCGGGCTACACCTTC | CASSSRAGYTF
TRBD1 | TRBJ1-5 | few | TRBV5-6 | TGTGCCAGCAGCATCGGACAGGGTATCCCCAATCAGCCCCAGCATTTT | CASSIGQGIPNQPQHF
TRBD1 | TRBJ2-1 | few | TRBV12-3/TRBV12-4 | TGTGCCAGCACCCCAGAGGGGACAGGGGGTAGCAATGAGCAGTTCTTC | CASTPEGTGGSNEQFF
. | TRBJ2-4 | . | TRBV5-6 | TGTGCCAGCAGCGTTTTCGGGATAGCCAAAAACATTCAGTACTTC | CASSVFGIAKNIQYF
TRBD1 | TRBJ2-1 | few | TRBV2 | TGTGCCAGCAATTTCGGGACAGGGACTCCCAGGGTTGACGATGAGCAGTTCTTC | CASNFGTGTPRVDDEQFF
. | TRBJ2-7 | many | TRBV28 | TGTGCCAGCAGACCACGGACGGAATCCTACGAGCAGTACTTC | CASRPRTESYEQYF
. | TRBJ1-5 | few | TRBV30 | TGTGCCTGGAGTCCGGGTAGCCAGCCCCAGCATTTT | CAWSPGSQPQHF
TRBD1 | TRBJ1-4 | . | TRBV5-1 | TGCGCCAGCAGCTCCGGGACAGGGAATTGGAATGAAAAACTGTTTTTT | CASSSGTGNWNEKLFF
TRBD2 | TRBJ2-2 | many | TRBV28 | TGTGCCAGCAGTTCGGGACTAGCGGGAGTCACCGGGGAGCTGTTTTTT | CASSSGLAGVTGELFF
. | TRBJ2-5 | many | TRBV29-1 | TGCAGCGTTGAATCCAGGGGTGGAGCACTGGCGACCCAGTACTTC | CSVESRGGALATQYF
TRBD1 | TRBJ2-6 | . | TRBV10-3 | TGTGCCATCAGTGAGTACCAGGGGGCTGGGGCCAACGTCCTGACTTTC | CAISEYQGAGANVLTF
TRBD1 | TRBJ1-2 | . | TRBV7-2 | TGTGCCAGCAGCCCCAGCCGACAGGGGTTTGATGGCTACACCTTC | CASSPSRQGFDGYTF
. | TRBJ2-7 | many | TRBV11-2 | TGTGCCAGCAGCTCAGGGCCAGGGCGGAACGAGCAGTACTTC | CASSSGPGRNEQYF
. | TRBJ1-5 | . | TRBV19 | TGTGCCAGTAGTATAGGGGGTAGGACCCCCCAGCATTTT | CASSIGGRTPQHF
. | TRBJ2-1 | . | TRBV20-1 | TGCAGTGCTAGAGTTCCGGACCGCTACAATGAGCAGTTCTTC | CSARVPDRYNEQFF
TRBD1 | TRBJ1-3 | . | TRBV2 | TGTGCCAGCAGTGGGGACAGGGTAATTGCTGGAAACACCATATATTTT | CASSGDRVIAGNTIYF
TRBD1 | TRBJ2-2 | few | TRBV20-1 | TGCAGTGCTGCAAACCCACGACAGGGGGGGAACACCGGGGAGCTGTTTTTT | CSAANPRQGGNTGELFF
. | TRBJ2-6 | many | TRBV28 | TGTGCCAGCAGTCCCCTGGCAGGGGGGGCTTCTGGGGCCAACGTCCTGACTTTC | CASSPLAGGASGANVLTF
. | TRBJ1-5 | . | TRBV4-2 | TGTGCCAGCAGCCAAGAAGCAGGGGAGCGGAATCAGCCCCAGCATTTT | CASSQEAGERNQPQHF
. | TRBJ2-7 | many | TRBV7-2 | TGTGCCAGCAGCTTCCGACAGAGTTCCGGCGAGCAGTACTTC | CASSFRQSSGEQYF
. | TRBJ1-1 | many | TRBV3-1 | TGTGCCAGCAGAAGAAACATGAACACTGAAGCTTTCTTT | CASRRNMNTEAFF
TRBD1 | TRBJ1-3 | few | TRBV28 | TGTGCCAGCAGTAATAGGGACAGCGGAAACACCATATATTTT | CASSNRDSGNTIYF
TRBD2 | TRBJ2-7 | many | TRBV6-6 | TGTGCCAGCAGTTATCGACTAGCGGGAGACAACGAGCAGTACTTC | CASSYRLAGDNEQYF
. | TRBJ2-7 | . | TRBV5-1 | TGCGCCAGCAGCGTGAACAGGGCCTACGAGCAGTACTTC | CASSVNRAYEQYF
. | TRBJ2-1 | . | TRBV29-1 | TGCAGCGTTGTCCATGGGTACAATGAGCAGTTCTTC | CSVVHGYNEQFF
. | TRBJ1-2 | many | TRBV12-3/TRBV12-4 | TGTGCCAGCAGTTTAGTTCGGCAGGACGGCTACACCTTC | CASSLVRQDGYTF
TRBD1 | TRBJ2-3 | many | TRBV11-2 | TGTGCCAGCAGCCCAAGGGACAGGGGGTGGGTCAGTACAGACACGCAGTATTTT | CASSPRDRGWVSTDTQYF
. | TRBJ2-2 | . | TRBV2 | TGTGCCAGCAGGGGGGACGGGGAGCTGTTTTTT | CASRGDGELFF
TRBD1 | TRBJ1-5 | many | TRBV6-1 | TGTGCCAGCAGTCCCTCGGGGGGGACAGGACAGCCCCAGCATTTT | CASSPSGGTGQPQHF
TRBD2 | TRBJ2-3 | . | TRBV7-9 | TGTGCCAGCAGCCAAGCGGGAGGGTCAGATACGCAGTATTTT | CASSQAGGSDTQYF
. | TRBJ1-4 | . | TRBV4-3 | TGCGCCAGCAGCCAAGATGGAAATGAAAAACTGTTTTTT | CASSQDGNEKLFF
. | TRBJ1-5 | many | TRBV12-3/TRBV12-4 | TGTGCCAGCAGTTTAGTAGGGCCTCAATATCGGGCCCAGCATTTT | CASSLVGPQYRAQHF
. | TRBJ1-2 | . | TRBV20-1 | TGCAGTCACAGGGACAACTATAACTATGGCTACACCTTC | CSHRDNYNYGYTF
. | TRBJ1-2 | many | TRBV3-2 | TGTGCCAGCAGCCACCCGACAGGTTTTAACTATGGCTACACCTTC | CASSHPTGFNYGYTF
. | TRBJ1-2 | many | TRBV2 | TGTGCCAGCAGTGACCAGGAATCTGGCTACACCTTC | CASSDQESGYTF
. | TRBJ2-7 | many | TRBV28 | TGTGCCAGCAGTTTACGAGGACGGGCCTACGAGCAGTACTTC | CASSLRGRAYEQYF
. | TRBJ2-1 | few | TRBV7-4 | TGTGCCAGCAGTTACCGGGGGAGCGGGCACCAAACCTCCTACAATGAGCAGTTCTTC | CASSYRGSGHQTSYNEQFF
. | TRBJ1-1 | many | TRBV20-1 | TGCAGTGCTAGAGAGAGTAAGATGTTGGACACTGAAGCTTTCTTT | CSARESKMLDTEAFF